This T cell receptor (beta chain) appears in the sequencing data of a study of spatial heterogeneity in lung cancer. TCRdb analysed the 5' RACE reads with MiXCR anew, one entry per CDR3 protein. The data hold 110,000 or so distinct CDR3 sequences, with 10% to 12% observed a single time. Stated time point: blood at routine non-recurrence follow-up after resection. The V end was cut by 3 bases, the J end by 3 bases, with 8 bases between. This CDR3 contains 14 residues. Per germline, CDR1 LGHNA and CDR2 YSLEER. This specimen consisted of PBMCs, obtained at follow-up. The clonotype originates from a female donor with early-stage non-small cell lung cancer. This chain links TRBV4-3 with TRBJ2-2; unclear D gene. CDR3 loop: CASSHSRDTGELFF. CDR3 DNA: TGCGCCAGCAGCCACAGTAGGGACACCGGGGAGCTGTTTTTT.